The 27 T cell receptor beta chains given below trace back to one sample, sequenced in a study of T cell responses to AZD1222 COVID-19 vaccine. Some clones are missing from TCRdb's copy, which holds only in-frame ones; the method was immunoSEQ multiplex PCR. The table has 140,000 to 150,000 clones, roughly 92% seen once. Here the sequenced sample was peripheral blood, taken on day 0 of AZD1222 vaccination. Receptors originate from an adult in good health.

This clone was seen just once. The rearrangement links TRBV19 to TRBJ1-5; possibly TRBD1 for D (6 bases). Germline assignment: CDR1 LNHDA and CDR2 SQIVND (reference sequence). V shed 3 bases and J shed 0 bases, with 9 bases lying between them. The length of the CDR3 is 15 residues. This CDR3 is CASSMGTPSNQPQHF. DNA of the CDR3: TGTGCCAGTAGTATGGGGACACCTAGCAATCAGCCCCAGCATTTT.

The chain uses TRBV15 and TRBJ1-4; D gene ambiguous. In germline, CDR1 is LNHNV, CDR2 YYDKDF (reference sequence). The length of the CDR3 is 16 residues. V dropped 1 base and J dropped 0 bases, with 9 bases sitting between them. The CDR3 sequence is CATSRVAGATNEKLFF. The CDR3 DNA is TGTGCCACCAGCAGAGTGGCGGGCGCAACTAATGAAAAACTGTTTTTT. The variable domain in full, completed from reference TRBV15 and TRBJ1-4, reads DAMVIQNPRYQVTQFGKPVTLSCSQTLNHNVMYWYQQKSSQAPKLLFHYYDKDFNNEADTPDNFQSRRPNTSFCFLDIRSPGLGDTAMYLCATSRVAGATNEKLFFGSGTQLSVL.

The rearrangement joins TRBV2 to TRBJ1-5; unclear D gene. V gave up 7 bases and J gave up 0 bases, with 10 bases separating them. The CDR3 is 14 residues long. Germline V gene lookup returns CDR1 SNHLY and CDR2 FYNNEI. The CDR3 here is CASTAAYSNQPQHF. The CDR3 DNA reads TGTGCCAGCACGGCAGCTTATAGCAATCAGCCCCAGCATTTT.

The V call is TRBV3-1 (or the pseudogene TRBV3-2), the J call TRBJ1-2; D may be TRBD1 (5 bases). V dropped 3 bases and J dropped 1 base, with 9 bases sitting between them. Germline V gene data show CDR1 as LGHDT and CDR2 as YNNKEL (reference sequence). This CDR3 spans 14 amino acids. The CDR3 DNA reads as TGTGCCAGCAGCCACCCCGACAGTAACTATGGCTACACCTTC. Translation gives CASSHPDSNYGYTF.

The chain carries TRBV12-3 or TRBV12-4 and TRBJ2-7; the D gene is possibly TRBD2 (6 bases). Between the trimmed V and J ends, which lost 3 bases and 5 bases, there was a span of 8 bases. This CDR3 is 12 amino acids long. CDR3 DNA: TGTGCCAGCAGTTTGGGGGGAAACGAGCAGTACTTC. It codes for CASSLGGNEQYF.

This chain links TRBV9 with TRBJ1-2; weak D call: TRBD1 (6 bases). The V and J ends lost 3 bases and 0 bases respectively, with 6 bases between them. Germline V CDR1 and CDR2: SGDLS, YYNGEE. The CDR3 consists of 13 residues. The CDR3 protein is CASSGTANYGYTF. CDR3 nucleotides: TGTGCCAGCAGCGGGACAGCTAACTATGGCTACACCTTC.

CDR3 sequence reads: CASSGGRGQAWTEAFF. CDR3 coding DNA: TGTGCCAGCAGTGGGGGGAGGGGGCAAGCTTGGACTGAAGCTTTCTTT. The chain uses TRBV2 and TRBJ1-1; 7 nucleotides align to TRBD1. The CDR3 is 16 amino acids. Per the germline V gene, CDR1 is SNHLY and CDR2 is FYNNEI. V was clipped by 4 bases and J by 5 bases; unmatched bases: 13.

The CDR3 DNA reads as TGTGCCAGTAGTCCGGGACCCTGGAGCACTGAAGCTTTCTTT. Its translation is CASSPGPWSTEAFF. The genes are TRBV19 and TRBJ1-1, with D maybe TRBD1 (5 bases). Germline V lookup: CDR1 LNHDA, CDR2 SQIVND (reference sequence). CDR3 length equals 14 residues. V lost 5 bases to trimming and J lost 4 bases, with 14 bases between them.

V gene TRBV6-5 combines with J gene TRBJ2-1; D remains ambiguous. With 2 bases removed from V and 0 bases from J, the gap between germline ends came to 5 bases. Germline values: CDR1 MNHEY, CDR2 SVGAGI. The CDR3 runs 14 residues. The CDR3 bases are TGTGCCAGCAGTTACAGGGTCTCCTACAATGAGCAGTTCTTC. Translating it yields CASSYRVSYNEQFF.

The J gene is TRBJ2-3, the V gene TRBV6-5, with D hard to call. Trimming shortened V by 7 bases and J by 0 bases, and 11 bases separated the two germline ends. CDR1 is MNHEY, CDR2 SVGAGI, per germline. The CDR3 covers 14 residues. This chain's CDR3 is CASILGASTDTQYF. The CDR3 region has the DNA TGTGCCAGCATCTTAGGCGCCAGCACAGATACGCAGTATTTT.

The chain employs TRBV7-2 and TRBJ2-1; 13 nucleotides line up with TRBD2. The CDR3 is 15 amino acids. V shed 5 bases and J 6 bases; nucleotides not matched to a gene: 4. From germline, CDR1 is SGHTA and CDR2 FQGNSA. The CDR3 is CASSLTSGRGNEQFF. As DNA, the CDR3 is TGTGCCAGCAGCCTTACTAGCGGGAGGGGCAATGAGCAGTTCTTC.

In this sample, this clone turned up once. The chain couples TRBV10-2 to TRBJ1-1, with D hard to call. Trimming took off 2 bases at V and 6 bases at J, with 10 bases between the two ends. The CDR3 runs 13 residues. Germline V gene lookup returns CDR1 WSHSY and CDR2 SAAADI. In nucleotides, the CDR3 is TGCGCCAGCAGTGAGGGGGTGGTCTCTGAAGCTTTCTTT. It specifies CASSEGVVSEAFF.

V is TRBV19 and J is TRBJ1-2; 7 nucleotides align to TRBD1. This CDR3 is 16 amino acids long. Unmatched junction bases numbered 9, after V lost 1 base and J lost 4 bases. Germline V gives CDR1 LNHDA, CDR2 SQIVND (reference sequence). The DNA for the CDR3 is TGTGCCAGTAGTATAGCCGGGACAGTTTTTCCCTATGGCTACACCTTC. Amino acid sequence: CASSIAGTVFPYGYTF.

V usage is TRBV10-3 and J usage is TRBJ1-2; 9 nucleotides align to TRBD1. CDR1 and CDR2 (germline): ENHRY, SYGVKD. After removal of 0 bases from V and 3 bases from J, the junction contained 5 bases not matched to a gene. CDR3 length: 16 residues. CDR3 bases: TGTGCCATCAGTGAGTCTAGGACAGGGGTTGACTATGGCTACACCTTC. It codes for CAISESRTGVDYGYTF.

DNA for the CDR3: TGTGCCAGCTCAGCCGGCCGGACAGGACTTTCTTCTAACTATGGCTACACCTTC. Residues: CASSAGRTGLSSNYGYTF. The V and J genes are TRBV18 and TRBJ1-2, with TRBD1 matching 7 bases. The CDR3 contains 18 residues. Germline CDR1 KGHSH, CDR2 LQKENI. J gave up 0 bases and V 5 bases, and 15 bases lay outside the gene matches.

This chain connects TRBV29-1 to TRBJ1-1; the D is unclear. The germline V and J ends were trimmed by 6 bases and 0 bases, with 11 bases remaining between them. CDR1 and CDR2 from the germline V gene are SQVTM and ANQGSEA. The CDR3 has 13 amino acids. CDR3 sequence (DNA): TGCAGCGTCCCTGGACCCATGAACACTGAAGCTTTCTTT. The encoded protein is CSVPGPMNTEAFF.

The chain has TRBV11-2 and TRBJ2-5; D remains unclear. This CDR3 is 14 amino acids long. Per germline, CDR1 SGHAT and CDR2 FQNNGV. The V and J ends lost 1 base and 2 bases respectively, with 8 bases between them. CDR3 loop: CASSLGMAQETQYF. Written as DNA, the CDR3 is TGTGCCAGCAGCTTAGGGATGGCACAAGAGACCCAGTACTTC. The full variable domain, its missing parts supplied by reference TRBV11-2 and TRBJ2-5, is EAGVAQSPRYKIIEKRQSVAFWCNPISGHATLYWYQQILGQGPKLLIQFQNNGVVDDSQLPKDRFSAERLKGVDSTLKIQPAKLEDSAVYLCASSLGMAQETQYFGPGTRLLVL.

The chain joins TRBV29-1 to TRBJ1-2, with D unclear. Germline CDR1 SQVTM, CDR2 ANQGSEA. The CDR3 is 12 residues long. The V gene lost 6 bases and the J gene lost 7 bases, with 15 bases spanning the gap. This CDR3 reads CSVAVREGGYTF. CDR3 nucleotide sequence: TGCAGCGTCGCGGTGAGGGAAGGTGGCTACACCTTC. The full variable domain, rest sourced from reference TRBV29-1 and TRBJ1-2, is SAVISQKPSRDICQRGTSLTIQCQVDSQVTMMFWYRQQPGQSLTLIATANQGSEATYESGFVIDKFPISRPNLTFSTLTVSNMSPEDSSIYLCSVAVREGGYTFGSGTRLTVV.

Only one count was recorded for this clone. This chain uses TRBV2 with TRBJ1-2, with D tentatively TRBD1 (6 bases). The CDR3 is 14 amino acids. Germline CDR1 reads SNHLY; CDR2 reads FYNNEI. Trimming took 1 base from V and 4 from J, leaving 10 bases between them. CDR3 DNA: TGTGCCAGCAGTGAAGGCAGGGGCAGCTATGGCTACACCTTC. The encoded protein is CASSEGRGSYGYTF.

The V and J genes are TRBV3-1 (or the pseudogene TRBV3-2) and TRBJ2-1; D is perhaps TRBD2 (5 bases). The CDR3 has 16 amino acids. The V end lost 4 bases, the J end lost 5 bases, and 18 bases lay between the germline ends. Germline-derived CDR1 and CDR2 are LGHDT and YNNKEL (reference sequence). The CDR3 sequence is CASSPPPGIGNNEQFF. CDR3 in DNA: TGTGCCAGCAGCCCTCCCCCGGGGATAGGGAACAATGAGCAGTTCTTC.

This clone occurred once. The gene calls are TRBV6-1 and TRBJ2-7; 7 nucleotides line up with TRBD2. This CDR3 has 17 residues. With 2 bases clipped from V and 7 bases from J, the junction kept 17 bases outside the gene matches. The germline gives CDR1 MNHNS, CDR2 SASEGT. The CDR3 DNA reads TGTGCCAGCAGTGAATTTGATAGCGGGCCCGGTGAGGGAGAGCAGTACTTC. This codes for CASSEFDSGPGEGEQYF.

The gene calls are TRBV19 and TRBJ1-5; D possibly corresponds to TRBD1 (5 bases). The germline V gene has CDR1 LNHDA and CDR2 SQIVND (reference sequence). The length of the CDR3 is 16 residues. The V and J ends lost 7 bases and 4 bases respectively, with 20 bases between them. CDR3 sequence: CASTHGGTALNQPQHF. The CDR3 DNA sequence: TGTGCCAGTACTCATGGGGGGACGGCGCTTAATCAGCCCCAGCATTTT.

This chain joins TRBV4-1 and TRBJ1-2; 7 bases align to TRBD1. Germline lookup yields CDR1 MGHRA and CDR2 YSYEKL. The CDR3 is 16 residues long. V lost 4 bases, J lost 4 bases, and 12 bases stayed unmatched. CDR3 DNA: TGCGCCAGCAGCCCAGGGGTACAGGGGCTCGGCTATGGCTACACCTTC. It translates to CASSPGVQGLGYGYTF.

V usage is TRBV5-1 and J usage is TRBJ1-1, with 10 bases fitting TRBD1. Unmatched junction bases numbered 3, after V lost 3 bases and J lost 1 base. Germline V gives CDR1 SGHRS, CDR2 YFSETQ. The CDR3 extends over 15 amino acids. Here the CDR3 DNA reads TGCGCCAGCAGCTGGGGGACAGGGGCGAACACTGAAGCTTTCTTT. Its translation is CASSWGTGANTEAFF.

The chain is built from TRBV19 and TRBJ2-7; D may be TRBD2 (5 bases). The germline V gene has CDR1 LNHDA and CDR2 SQIVND (reference sequence). Between the trimmed V and J ends, which lost 5 bases and 6 bases, there was a span of 8 bases. The CDR3 has 11 amino acids. The CDR3 sequence: CASSLRGEQYF. For the CDR3, the DNA is TGTGCCAGTAGTCTCCGGGGCGAGCAGTACTTC.

This chain uses TRBV6-5 with TRBJ2-7; D ambiguous. Trimming stripped 5 bases from V and 4 bases from J, with 6 bases between. Germline CDR1 MNHEY, CDR2 SVGAGI. The CDR3 covers 11 residues. The CDR3 is CASSPLYEQYF. CDR3 coding DNA: TGTGCCAGCAGTCCCTTATACGAGCAGTACTTC.

V is TRBV9 and J is TRBJ1-1; the D is unclear. V lost 4 bases and J lost 11, with 21 bases in between. The CDR3 is 14 amino acids. Germline CDR1 and CDR2: SGDLS and YYNGEE. The CDR3 DNA follows: TGTGCCAGCAGCCCAACCCGCCGGGGAGTTACGGCTTTCTTT. It is translated as CASSPTRRGVTAFF.